A selection of T cell receptor beta chains follows, all from one sample in a study of T-cell reconstitution after alpha-beta-depleted transplantation in children. TCRdb reprocessed the PCR reads via MiXCR and lists one record per CDR3 protein. This sample has approximately 98,000 distinct CDR3 sequences, with roughly 6.1% found just once. The source was PBMCs, mostly from graft donor cells, collected 360 days after TCRalphabeta/CD19-depleted stem cell transplant. The receptor source for this set is a male patient aged 2-9 years who had a stem cell transplant for acute lymphoblastic leukemia, so the T cells may come from the graft donor. Both conserved end residues are part of each CDR3. Each record gives: J gene, D gene, V gene, clone size, CDR3 protein. The D gene is left open where the match is weak. The size entry is marked missing in some rows and otherwise reads once, few, many or a size class.

J: TRBJ2-5
D: .
V: TRBV4-2
size: many
CDR3: CASSPRGGEETQYF

J: TRBJ2-5
D: TRBD2
V: TRBV11-2
size: few
CDR3: CASRSSGGTQETQYF

J: TRBJ2-2
D: TRBD2
V: TRBV9
size: few
CDR3: CASSVNAGGAGELFF

J: TRBJ2-7
D: .
V: TRBV5-1
size: .
CDR3: CASSSTGGRGEREQYF

J: TRBJ2-7
D: .
V: TRBV7-9
size: many
CDR3: CASSQIWAYEQYF

J: TRBJ2-5
D: TRBD1
V: TRBV5-5
size: many
CDR3: CASSLRQGVQETQYF

J: TRBJ2-5
D: .
V: TRBV27
size: many
CDR3: CASSLGAQETQYF

J: TRBJ2-7
D: .
V: TRBV20-1
size: many
CDR3: CSAIGTFSYEQYF

J: TRBJ2-7
D: .
V: TRBV12-3/TRBV12-4
size: many
CDR3: CASSLAMGGGGEQYF

J: TRBJ2-2
D: .
V: TRBV2
size: many
CDR3: CASPALSGELFF

J: TRBJ2-7
D: .
V: TRBV7-9
size: many
CDR3: CASSRRDRLSYEQYF

J: TRBJ2-3
D: .
V: TRBV7-8
size: .
CDR3: CASSLAGRWTYTQYF

J: TRBJ2-1
D: .
V: TRBV25-1
size: many
CDR3: CASTISYNEQFF

J: TRBJ2-5
D: .
V: TRBV6-1
size: many
CDR3: CASSIKETQYF

J: TRBJ2-7
D: .
V: TRBV12-3/TRBV12-4
size: many
CDR3: CASSFQQSYEQYF

J: TRBJ1-1
D: .
V: TRBV7-8
size: many
CDR3: CASSLVGGGTEAFF

J: TRBJ2-3
D: .
V: TRBV5-6
size: .
CDR3: CASSTSFRRGTDTQYF

J: TRBJ2-1
D: TRBD2
V: TRBV20-1
size: many
CDR3: CSATHLTGTSGSSYNEQFF

J: TRBJ2-7
D: .
V: TRBV5-5
size: many
CDR3: CASSLQGKDYEQYF

J: TRBJ1-5
D: .
V: TRBV6-5
size: .
CDR3: CASSYSSRSNQPQHF

J: TRBJ1-2
D: .
V: TRBV4-3
size: many
CDR3: CASSHLGGGYTF

J: TRBJ2-1
D: TRBD1
V: TRBV7-9
size: many
CDR3: CASSANQGAGYNEQFF

J: TRBJ1-6
D: .
V: TRBV7-9
size: few
CDR3: CASSYRDPEGSPLHF

J: TRBJ2-5
D: .
V: TRBV6-2/TRBV6-3
size: .
CDR3: CASSYTSYQETQYF

J: TRBJ2-5
D: TRBD1
V: TRBV11-1
size: .
CDR3: CASSDPNRGRGEGVQETQYF

J: TRBJ1-1
D: .
V: TRBV20-1
size: few
CDR3: CSVRTALNTEAFF

J: TRBJ2-5
D: .
V: TRBV4-3
size: .
CDR3: CASSQDVTARGRETQYF

J: TRBJ2-6
D: .
V: TRBV6-5
size: many
CDR3: CASSSYNVLTF

J: TRBJ2-1
D: .
V: TRBV11-1
size: .
CDR3: CASWGENEQFF

J: TRBJ2-7
D: .
V: TRBV7-6
size: .
CDR3: CASSLDREDEQYF

J: TRBJ1-6
D: .
V: TRBV4-3
size: .
CDR3: CASSQANDSPLHF

J: TRBJ2-4
D: TRBD2
V: TRBV29-1
size: many
CDR3: CSVESRTSGNKNIQYF